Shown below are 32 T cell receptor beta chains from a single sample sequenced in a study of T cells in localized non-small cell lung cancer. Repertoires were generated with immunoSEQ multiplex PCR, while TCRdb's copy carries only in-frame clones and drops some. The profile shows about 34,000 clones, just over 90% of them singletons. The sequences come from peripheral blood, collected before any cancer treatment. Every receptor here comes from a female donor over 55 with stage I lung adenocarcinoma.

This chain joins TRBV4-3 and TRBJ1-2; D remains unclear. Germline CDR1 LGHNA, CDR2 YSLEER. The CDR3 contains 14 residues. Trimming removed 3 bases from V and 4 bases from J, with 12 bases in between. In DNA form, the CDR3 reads TGCGCCAGCAGCCAGGGCACGGAACCCTATGGCTACACCTTC. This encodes CASSQGTEPYGYTF.

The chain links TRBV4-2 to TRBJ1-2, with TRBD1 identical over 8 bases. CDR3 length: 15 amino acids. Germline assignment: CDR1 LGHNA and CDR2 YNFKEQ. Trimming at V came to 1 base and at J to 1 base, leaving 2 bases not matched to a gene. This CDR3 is CASSQAQGGNYGYTF. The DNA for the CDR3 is TGTGCCAGCAGCCAAGCACAGGGGGGTAACTATGGCTACACCTTC.

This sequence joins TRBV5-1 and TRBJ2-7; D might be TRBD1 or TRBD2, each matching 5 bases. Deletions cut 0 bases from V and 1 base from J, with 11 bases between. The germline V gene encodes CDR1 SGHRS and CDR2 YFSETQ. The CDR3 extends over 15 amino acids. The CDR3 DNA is TGCGCCAGCAGCTTGGATGGGGGTCGATCCTACGAGCAGTACTTC. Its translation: CASSLDGGRSYEQYF.

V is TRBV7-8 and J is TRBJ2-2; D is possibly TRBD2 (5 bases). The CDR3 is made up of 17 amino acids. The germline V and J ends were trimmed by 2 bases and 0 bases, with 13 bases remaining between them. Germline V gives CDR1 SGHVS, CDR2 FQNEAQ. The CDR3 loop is CASSLIRRTPNTGELFF. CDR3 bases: TGTGCCAGCAGCTTAATAAGGCGGACTCCGAACACCGGGGAGCTGTTTTTT. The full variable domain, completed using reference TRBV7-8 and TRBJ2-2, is GAGVSQSPRYKVAKRGQDVALRCDPISGHVSLFWYQQALGQGPEFLTYFQNEAQLDKSGLPSDRFFAERPEGSVSTLKIQRTQQEDSAVYLCASSLIRRTPNTGELFFGEGSRLTVL.

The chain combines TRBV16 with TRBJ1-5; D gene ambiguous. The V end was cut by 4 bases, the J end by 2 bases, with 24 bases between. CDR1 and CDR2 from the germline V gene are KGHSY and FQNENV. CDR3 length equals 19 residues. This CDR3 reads CASSPRDRVGLPGNQPQHF. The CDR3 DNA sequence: TGTGCCAGCAGCCCAAGAGATCGGGTCGGCCTACCTGGCAATCAGCCCCAGCATTTT.

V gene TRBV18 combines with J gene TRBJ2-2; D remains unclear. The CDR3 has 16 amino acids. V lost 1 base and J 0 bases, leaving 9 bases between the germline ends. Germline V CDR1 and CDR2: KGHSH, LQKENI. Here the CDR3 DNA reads TGTGCCAGCTCACCACAAGATGCGGCGAACACCGGGGAGCTGTTTTTT. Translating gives CASSPQDAANTGELFF.

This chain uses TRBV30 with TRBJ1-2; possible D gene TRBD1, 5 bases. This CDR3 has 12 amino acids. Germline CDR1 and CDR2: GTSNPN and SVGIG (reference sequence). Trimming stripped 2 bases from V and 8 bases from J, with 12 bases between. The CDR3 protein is CAWSTGGGGYTF. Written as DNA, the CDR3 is TGTGCCTGGAGTACAGGAGGTGGGGGCTACACCTTC.

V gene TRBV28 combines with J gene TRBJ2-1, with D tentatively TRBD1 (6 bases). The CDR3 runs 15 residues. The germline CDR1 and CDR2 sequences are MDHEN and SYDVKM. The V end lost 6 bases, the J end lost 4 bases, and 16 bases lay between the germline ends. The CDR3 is CASSYDRIIYNEQFF. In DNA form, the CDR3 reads TGTGCCAGCAGCTACGACAGGATTATTTACAATGAGCAGTTCTTC. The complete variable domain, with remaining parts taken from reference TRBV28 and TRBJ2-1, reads DVKVTQSSRYLVKRTGEKVFLECVQDMDHENMFWYRQDPGLGLRLIYFSYDVKMKEKGDIPEGYSVSREKKERFSLILESASTNQTSMYLCASSYDRIIYNEQFFGPGTRLTVL.

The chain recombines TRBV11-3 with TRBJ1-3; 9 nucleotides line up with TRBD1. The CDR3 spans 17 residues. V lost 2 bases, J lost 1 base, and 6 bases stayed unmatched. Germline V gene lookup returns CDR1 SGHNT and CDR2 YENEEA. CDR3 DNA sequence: TGTGCCAGCAGCTTAAGACAGGGGGGCGGATCTGGAAACACCATATATTTT. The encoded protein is CASSLRQGGGSGNTIYF.

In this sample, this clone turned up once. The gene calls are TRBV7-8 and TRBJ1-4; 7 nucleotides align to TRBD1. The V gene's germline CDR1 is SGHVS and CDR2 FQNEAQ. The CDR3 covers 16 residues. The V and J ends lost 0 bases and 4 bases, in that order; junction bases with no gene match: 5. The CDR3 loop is CASSLAGGGYNEKLFF. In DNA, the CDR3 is TGTGCCAGCAGCTTAGCAGGGGGCGGCTATAATGAAAAACTGTTTTTT.

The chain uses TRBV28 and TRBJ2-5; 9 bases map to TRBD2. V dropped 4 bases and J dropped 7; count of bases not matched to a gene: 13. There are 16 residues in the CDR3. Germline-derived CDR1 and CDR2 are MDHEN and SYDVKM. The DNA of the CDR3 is TGTGCCAGCAGTTACGGGGCTAGCGGGACCTCGGGGACCCAGTACTTC. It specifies CASSYGASGTSGTQYF.

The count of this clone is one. CDR3 sequence reads: CASRTPAPGGNTDTQYF. CDR3 bases: TGTGCCAGCAGAACCCCCGCCCCAGGGGGGAATACAGATACGCAGTATTTT. The V gene is TRBV28, the J gene TRBJ2-3, with D perhaps matching TRBD1 (7 bases). The germline gives CDR1 MDHEN, CDR2 SYDVKM. This CDR3 is built from 17 residues. Between the trimmed V and J ends, which lost 6 bases and 3 bases, there was a span of 22 bases. Variable domain in full (rest from reference TRBV28 and TRBJ2-3): DVKVTQSSRYLVKRTGEKVFLECVQDMDHENMFWYRQDPGLGLRLIYFSYDVKMKEKGDIPEGYSVSREKKERFSLILESASTNQTSMYLCASRTPAPGGNTDTQYFGPGTRLTVL.

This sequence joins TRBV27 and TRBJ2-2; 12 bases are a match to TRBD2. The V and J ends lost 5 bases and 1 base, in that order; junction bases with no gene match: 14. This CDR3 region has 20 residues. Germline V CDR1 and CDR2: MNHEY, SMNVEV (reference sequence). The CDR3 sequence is CASSGLAGGPVFGNTGELFF. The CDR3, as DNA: TGTGCCAGCAGTGGGCTAGCGGGAGGGCCTGTATTTGGGAACACCGGGGAGCTGTTTTTT.

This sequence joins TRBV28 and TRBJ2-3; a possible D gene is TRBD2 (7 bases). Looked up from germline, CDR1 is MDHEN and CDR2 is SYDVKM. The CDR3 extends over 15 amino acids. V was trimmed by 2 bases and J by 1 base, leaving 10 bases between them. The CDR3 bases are TGTGCCAGCAGTTTACGGGGGGCGGGCACAGATACGCAGTATTTT. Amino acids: CASSLRGAGTDTQYF. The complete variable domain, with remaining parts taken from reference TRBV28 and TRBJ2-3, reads DVKVTQSSRYLVKRTGEKVFLECVQDMDHENMFWYRQDPGLGLRLIYFSYDVKMKEKGDIPEGYSVSREKKERFSLILESASTNQTSMYLCASSLRGAGTDTQYFGPGTRLTVL.

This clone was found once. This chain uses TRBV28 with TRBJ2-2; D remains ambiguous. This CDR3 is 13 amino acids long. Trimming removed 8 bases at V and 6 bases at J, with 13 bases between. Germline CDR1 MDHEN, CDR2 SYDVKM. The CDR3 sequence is CASLGLYPGELFF. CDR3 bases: TGTGCCAGCCTAGGCCTGTATCCCGGGGAGCTGTTTTTT.

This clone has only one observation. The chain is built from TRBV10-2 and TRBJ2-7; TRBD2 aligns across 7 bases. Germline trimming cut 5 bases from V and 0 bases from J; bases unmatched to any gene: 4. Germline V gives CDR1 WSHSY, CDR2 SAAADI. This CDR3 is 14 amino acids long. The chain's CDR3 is CASSLAAYSYEQYV. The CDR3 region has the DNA TGCGCCAGCAGTCTAGCGGCCTACTCCTACGAGCAGTACGTC.

The CDR3 bases are TGTGCCAGCAGCGCGGTTGAGGCGAATGGCTACACCTTC. Residues: CASSAVEANGYTF. This chain uses TRBV7-6 with TRBJ1-2; no reliable D call. With 5 bases removed from V and 6 bases from J, the gap between germline ends came to 13 bases. The V gene's germline CDR1 is SGHVS and CDR2 FNYEAQ. The CDR3 runs 13 residues.

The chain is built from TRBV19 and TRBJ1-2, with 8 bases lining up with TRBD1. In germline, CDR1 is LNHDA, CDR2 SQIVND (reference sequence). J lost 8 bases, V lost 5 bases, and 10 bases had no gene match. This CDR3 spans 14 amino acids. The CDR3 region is CASSSPNRGYGYTF. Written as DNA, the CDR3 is TGTGCCAGTAGTTCCCCTAACAGGGGGTACGGCTACACCTTC.

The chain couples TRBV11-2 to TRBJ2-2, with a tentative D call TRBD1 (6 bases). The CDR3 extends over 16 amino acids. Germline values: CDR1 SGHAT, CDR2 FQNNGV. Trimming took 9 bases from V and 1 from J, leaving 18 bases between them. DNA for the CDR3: TGTGCCAGTCCTACCCTCAGGGGCTTGAACACCGGGGAGCTGTTTTTT. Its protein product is CASPTLRGLNTGELFF.

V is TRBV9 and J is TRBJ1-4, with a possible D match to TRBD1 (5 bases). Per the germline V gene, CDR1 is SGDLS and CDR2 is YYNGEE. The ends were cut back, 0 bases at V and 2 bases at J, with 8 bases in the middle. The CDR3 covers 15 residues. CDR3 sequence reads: CASSVGAGTNEKLFF. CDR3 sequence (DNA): TGTGCCAGCAGCGTAGGAGCAGGGACTAATGAAAAACTGTTTTTT.

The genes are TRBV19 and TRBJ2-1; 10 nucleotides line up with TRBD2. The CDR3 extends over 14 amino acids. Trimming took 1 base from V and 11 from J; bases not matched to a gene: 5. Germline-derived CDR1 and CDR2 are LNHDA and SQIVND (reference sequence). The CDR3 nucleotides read TGTGCCAGTAGTATAGTATCTAGCGGGAGAAAGCAGTTCTTC. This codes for CASSIVSSGRKQFF.

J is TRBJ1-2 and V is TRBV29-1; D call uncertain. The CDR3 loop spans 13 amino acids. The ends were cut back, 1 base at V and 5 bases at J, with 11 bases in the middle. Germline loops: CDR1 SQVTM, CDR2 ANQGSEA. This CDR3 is CSVEVQPKYGYTF. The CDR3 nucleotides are TGCAGCGTTGAAGTGCAGCCGAAATATGGCTACACCTTC.

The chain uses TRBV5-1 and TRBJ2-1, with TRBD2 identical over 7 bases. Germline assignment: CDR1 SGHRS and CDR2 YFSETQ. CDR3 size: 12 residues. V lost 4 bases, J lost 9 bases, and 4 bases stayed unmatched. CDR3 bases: TGCGCCAGCAGCGACCCGGGGGGTGAGCAGTTCTTC. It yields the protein CASSDPGGEQFF. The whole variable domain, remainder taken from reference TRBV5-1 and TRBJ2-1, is KAGVTQTPRYLIKTRGQQVTLSCSPISGHRSVSWYQQTPGQGLQFLFEYFSETQRNKGNFPGRFSGRQFSNSRSEMNVSTLELGDSALYLCASSDPGGEQFFGPGTRLTVL.

The CDR3 DNA reads TGTGCCAGCAGCTCCCCCGGGGGAACACTGAACACTGAAGCTTTCTTT. It encodes CASSSPGGTLNTEAFF. J is TRBJ1-1 and V is TRBV7-9; maybe TRBD1 (5 bases). Germline V lookup: CDR1 SEHNR, CDR2 FQNEAQ (reference sequence). The CDR3 sequence is 16 residues long. The V and J ends lost 4 bases and 0 bases respectively, with 15 bases between them. The variable domain in full, completed from reference TRBV7-9 and TRBJ1-1, reads DTGVSQNPRHKITKRGQNVTFRCDPISEHNRLYWYRQTLGQGPEFLTYFQNEAQLEKSRLLSDRFSAERPKGSFSTLEIQRTEQGDSAMYLCASSSPGGTLNTEAFFGQGTRLTVV.

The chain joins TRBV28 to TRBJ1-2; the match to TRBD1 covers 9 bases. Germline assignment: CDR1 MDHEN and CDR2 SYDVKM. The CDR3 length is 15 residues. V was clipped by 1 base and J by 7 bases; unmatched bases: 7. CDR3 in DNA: TGTGCCAGCAGTTTATCGTCCGGGACAGGGTTTGGCTACACCTTC. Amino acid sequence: CASSLSSGTGFGYTF.

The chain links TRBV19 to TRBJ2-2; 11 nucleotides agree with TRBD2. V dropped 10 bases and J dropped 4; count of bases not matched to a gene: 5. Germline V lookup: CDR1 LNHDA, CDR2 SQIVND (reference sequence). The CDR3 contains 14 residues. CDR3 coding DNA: TGTGCCACTGGGACTAGCGGAATCACCGGGGAGCTGTTTTTT. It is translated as CATGTSGITGELFF.

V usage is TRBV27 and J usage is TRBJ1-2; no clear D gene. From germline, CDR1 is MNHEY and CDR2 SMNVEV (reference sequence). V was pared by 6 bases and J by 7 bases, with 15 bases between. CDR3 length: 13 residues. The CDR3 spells CASRLGRVGGYTF. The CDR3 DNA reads TGTGCCAGCAGACTCGGACGGGTCGGTGGCTACACCTTC.

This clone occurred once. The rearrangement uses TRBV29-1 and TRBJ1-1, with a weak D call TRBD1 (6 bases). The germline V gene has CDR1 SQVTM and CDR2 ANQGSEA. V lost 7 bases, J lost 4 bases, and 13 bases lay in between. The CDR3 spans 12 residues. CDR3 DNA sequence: TGCAGCGCCTGGACAGTTAGCACTGAAGCTTTCTTT. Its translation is CSAWTVSTEAFF. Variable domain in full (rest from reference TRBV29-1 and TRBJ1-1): SAVISQKPSRDICQRGTSLTIQCQVDSQVTMMFWYRQQPGQSLTLIATANQGSEATYESGFVIDKFPISRPNLTFSTLTVSNMSPEDSSIYLCSAWTVSTEAFFGQGTRLTVV.

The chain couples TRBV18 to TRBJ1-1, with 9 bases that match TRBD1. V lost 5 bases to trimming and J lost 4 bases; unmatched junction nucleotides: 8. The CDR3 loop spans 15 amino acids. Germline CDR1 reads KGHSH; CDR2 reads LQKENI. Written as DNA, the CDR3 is TGTGCCAGCTCATCCGGACAGGGGTTCGGCACTGAAGCTTTCTTT. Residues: CASSSGQGFGTEAFF.

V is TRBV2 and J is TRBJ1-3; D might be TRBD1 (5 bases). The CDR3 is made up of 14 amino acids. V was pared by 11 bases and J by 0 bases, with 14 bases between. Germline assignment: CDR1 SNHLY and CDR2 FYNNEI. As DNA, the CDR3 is TGTGCCGCTTCACCAGGGTTCTCTGGAAACACCATATATTTT. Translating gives CAASPGFSGNTIYF.

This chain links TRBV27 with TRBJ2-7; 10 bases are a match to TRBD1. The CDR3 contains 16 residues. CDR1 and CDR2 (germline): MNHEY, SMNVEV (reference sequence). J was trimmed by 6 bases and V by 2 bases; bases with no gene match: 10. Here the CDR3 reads CASSLLTGTGDFEQYF. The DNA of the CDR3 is TGTGCCAGCAGTTTACTTACCGGGACAGGGGATTTCGAGCAGTACTTC.

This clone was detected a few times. The DNA of the CDR3 is TGTGCCAGCAGCTCGACAGGGGGCGAGGGAACCGGGGAGCTGTTTTTT. Translating gives CASSSTGGEGTGELFF. The chain joins TRBV13 to TRBJ2-2, with 10 bases aligning to TRBD1. Germline CDR1 is PRHDT and CDR2 is FYEKMQ (reference sequence). This CDR3 spans 16 amino acids. With V trimmed by 4 bases and J by 5 bases, 7 bases remained unmatched.